The rows below give T cell receptor beta chains drawn from one sample of a study of T cells in Graves' hyperthyroidism and ophthalmopathy. TCRdb passed the multiplex PCR reads through MiXCR, listing each CDR3 protein once. The sample lists about 690,000 distinct CDR3 sequences, roughly a sixth occurring once. The source material was blood. The receptors here all came from a man aged 45 to 65 with Graves' hyperthyroidism. Each CDR3 is given with its conserved first and last residue. D genes are given only for firm matches. Size values are once, few and many counts, or a class for expanded clones, and some rows have none.

CDR3 protein: CASSFSTDNEQFF
CDR3 DNA: TGTGCCAGCAGTTTCAGTACAGACAATGAGCAGTTCTTC
J gene: TRBJ2-1
D gene: -
clone size: many
CDR3 length: 13
V gene: TRBV12-3/TRBV12-4

CDR3 protein: CASSLAQGAYGYTF
CDR3 DNA: TGTGCCAGCAGCTTGGCACAGGGGGCATATGGCTACACCTTC
J gene: TRBJ1-2
D gene: TRBD1
clone size: -
CDR3 length: 14
V gene: TRBV7-2

CDR3 protein: CASSLGWASNQPQHF
CDR3 DNA: TGTGCCAGCAGCTTAGGCTGGGCAAGTAATCAGCCCCAGCATTTT
J gene: TRBJ1-5
D gene: -
clone size: few
CDR3 length: 15
V gene: TRBV5-5

CDR3 protein: CASAGTLNNEQFF
CDR3 DNA: TGTGCCAGCGCTGGGACACTCAACAATGAGCAGTTCTTC
J gene: TRBJ2-1
D gene: -
clone size: many
CDR3 length: 13
V gene: TRBV28

CDR3 protein: CASSPMSYEQYF
CDR3 DNA: TGTGCCAGCAGTCCGATGTCCTACGAGCAGTACTTC
J gene: TRBJ2-7
D gene: -
clone size: many
CDR3 length: 12
V gene: TRBV12-3/TRBV12-4

CDR3 protein: CASNPTGTDYEQYF
CDR3 DNA: TGTGCCAGCAACCCGACCGGGACAGACTACGAGCAGTACTTC
J gene: TRBJ2-7
D gene: TRBD1
clone size: -
CDR3 length: 14
V gene: TRBV27

CDR3 protein: CASSDRPYEQYF
CDR3 DNA: TGTGCCAGCAGTGACAGGCCCTACGAGCAGTACTTC
J gene: TRBJ2-7
D gene: -
clone size: many
CDR3 length: 12
V gene: TRBV6-1

CDR3 protein: CSVISPAYTDTEAFF
CDR3 DNA: TGCAGCGTTATATCCCCGGCCTATACAGACACTGAAGCTTTCTTT
J gene: TRBJ1-1
D gene: -
clone size: many
CDR3 length: 15
V gene: TRBV29-1

CDR3 protein: CASSLSRAGGSKNEQFF
CDR3 DNA: TGTGCCAGCAGTTTATCCCGAGCGGGAGGGTCTAAGAATGAGCAGTTCTTC
J gene: TRBJ2-1
D gene: TRBD2
clone size: many
CDR3 length: 17
V gene: TRBV27

CDR3 protein: CASSFLGDSYNEQFF
CDR3 DNA: TGTGCCAGCAGCTTTTTAGGGGACTCCTACAATGAGCAGTTCTTC
J gene: TRBJ2-1
D gene: -
clone size: many
CDR3 length: 15
V gene: TRBV7-3

CDR3 protein: CASSATVGDTQYF
CDR3 DNA: TGTGCCAGCAGCGCTACAGTAGGCGATACGCAGTATTTT
J gene: TRBJ2-3
D gene: -
clone size: many
CDR3 length: 13
V gene: TRBV7-8

CDR3 protein: CASSLRLGGGYGYNEQFF
CDR3 DNA: TGTGCCAGCAGCTTACGGTTGGGGGGAGGTTATGGCTACAATGAGCAGTTCTTC
J gene: TRBJ2-1
D gene: -
clone size: many
CDR3 length: 18
V gene: TRBV11-2

CDR3 protein: CASTRLAGRAKNIQYF
CDR3 DNA: TGTGCCAGCACCAGACTAGCAGGGCGAGCCAAAAACATTCAGTACTTC
J gene: TRBJ2-4
D gene: TRBD2
clone size: many
CDR3 length: 16
V gene: TRBV2

CDR3 protein: CASSVPQIPGYEQFF
CDR3 DNA: TGTGCCAGCAGCGTACCCCAGATCCCGGGGTATGAGCAGTTCTTC
J gene: TRBJ2-1
D gene: -
clone size: -
CDR3 length: 15
V gene: TRBV9

CDR3 protein: CASSPTAGHYGYTF
CDR3 DNA: TGTGCCAGCAGCCCCACGGCAGGCCATTATGGCTACACCTTC
J gene: TRBJ1-2
D gene: -
clone size: many
CDR3 length: 14
V gene: TRBV28

CDR3 protein: CASSRTGTNYGYTF
CDR3 DNA: TGTGCCAGCAGCCGGACAGGAACTAACTATGGCTACACCTTC
J gene: TRBJ1-2
D gene: TRBD1
clone size: -
CDR3 length: 14
V gene: TRBV7-8